The 21 T cell receptor beta chains reported below all come from one sample, sequenced in a study of beta chain features in type 1 diabetes. Findings and limits, study-wide: Moderate yet significant TCRB CDR3 shortening was seen in Type 1 diabetes patients in all four CD4+ subsets.

The investigators reverse transcribed all of the isolated RNA, so they sequenced expressed TCRB transcripts. Libraries were prepared by immunoSEQ multiplex PCR; TCRdb keeps only in-frame clonotypes and omits some of them. The sample has around 150,000 clones, roughly 63% seen once. These receptors' targets are unknown. Sequencing was performed on naive CD4+ T cells from blood. The source of these receptors is a man between 25 and 39 years old with type 1 diabetes.

The chain employs TRBV9 and TRBJ2-5, with D perhaps TRBD1 (5 bases). The V end was cut by 6 bases, the J end by 3 bases, with 18 bases between. The V gene's germline CDR1 is SGDLS and CDR2 YYNGEE. This CDR3 has 15 amino acids. The CDR3 DNA sequence: TGTGCCAGCAAGGGCCCCAGGGTGACGAAAGAGACCCAGTACTTC. Its protein is CASKGPRVTKETQYF. The variable domain in full, with the rest retrieved from reference TRBV9 and TRBJ2-5, is DSGVTQTPKHLITATGQRVTLRCSPRSGDLSVYWYQQSLDQGLQFLIQYYNGEERAKGNILERFSAQQFPDLHSELNLSSLELGDSALYFCASKGPRVTKETQYFGPGTRLLVL.

This chain joins TRBV7-2 and TRBJ2-7; TRBD1 might be the D (6 bases). Trimming removed 1 base from V and 12 bases from J, with 13 bases in between. The CDR3 totals 12 residues. Germline V gives CDR1 SGHTA, CDR2 FQGNSA. CDR3 sequence: CASSLVGGRLYF. Here the CDR3 DNA reads TGTGCCAGCAGCTTAGTTGGGGGCCGTCTGTACTTC.

The chain combines TRBV5-1 with TRBJ1-5, with a weak D call TRBD1 (6 bases). V dropped 4 bases and J dropped 5 bases, with 13 bases sitting between them. CDR1 is SGHRS and CDR2 is YFSETQ in the germline V gene. This CDR3 is built from 14 residues. CDR3 residues: CASSPQGPDQPQHF. CDR3 sequence (DNA): TGCGCCAGCAGCCCACAGGGACCCGATCAGCCCCAGCATTTT.

The sample holds a few counts of this clone. This sequence joins TRBV28 and TRBJ2-4; D gene uncertain. The CDR3 totals 15 residues. Germline V gene data show CDR1 as MDHEN and CDR2 as SYDVKM. The V and J ends lost 2 bases and 0 bases respectively, with 8 bases between them. CDR3 in amino acids: CASSLSVLAKNIQYF. The CDR3 coding sequence is TGTGCCAGCAGTTTAAGCGTCTTAGCCAAAAACATTCAGTACTTC.

V is TRBV30 and J is TRBJ2-7; 10 bases match TRBD1. There are 14 residues in the CDR3. Trimming at V came to 2 bases and at J to 4 bases, leaving 5 bases not matched to a gene. CDR1 and CDR2 (germline): GTSNPN, SVGIG (reference sequence). CDR3: CAWSIGTGVYEQYF. CDR3 nucleotide sequence: TGTGCCTGGAGTATCGGGACAGGGGTGTACGAGCAGTACTTC.

The chain links TRBV9 to TRBJ2-3, with D perhaps matching TRBD1 (5 bases). Trimming removed 0 bases at V and 1 base at J, with 9 bases between. Looked up from germline, CDR1 is SGDLS and CDR2 is YYNGEE. This CDR3 spans 15 amino acids. The CDR3 DNA reads TGTGCCAGCAGCGTAGAGGTCAGGGGCACAGATACGCAGTATTTT. Protein product: CASSVEVRGTDTQYF.

The chain joins TRBV9 to TRBJ2-3; maybe TRBD1 (6 bases). Germline assignment: CDR1 SGDLS and CDR2 YYNGEE. This CDR3 has 14 amino acids. Trimming shortened V by 2 bases and J by 7 bases, and 14 bases separated the two germline ends. The CDR3 region is CASSVGQRENTQYF. The CDR3 region has the DNA TGTGCCAGCAGCGTTGGACAGAGGGAAAATACGCAGTATTTT.

This clone was seen a few times. This rearrangement joins TRBV29-1 to TRBJ2-3; D may be TRBD1 (5 bases). This CDR3 region has 10 residues. Germline CDR1 is SQVTM and CDR2 is ANQGSEA. The V end was cut by 7 bases, the J end by 4 bases, with 6 bases between. The CDR3 DNA sequence: TGCAGCGCAGGGTCAGATACGCAGTATTTT. Translation: CSAGSDTQYF.

The rearrangement joins TRBV29-1 to TRBJ2-2; no firm D call. The V and J ends lost 8 bases and 4 bases respectively, with 8 bases between them. Germline values: CDR1 SQVTM, CDR2 ANQGSEA. CDR3 length: 11 residues. The CDR3 DNA is TGCAGCTATACGGTCACCGGGGAGCTGTTTTTT. Its protein product is CSYTVTGELFF.

The V and J genes are TRBV29-1 and TRBJ2-2; D might be TRBD2 (5 bases). Germline CDR1 SQVTM, CDR2 ANQGSEA. CDR3 length: 14 amino acids. Trimming cost V 5 bases and J 4 bases, with 14 bases left between them. The CDR3: CSVYEGSFTGELFF. CDR3 coding DNA: TGCAGCGTTTATGAGGGTTCTTTCACCGGGGAGCTGTTTTTT.

The chain links TRBV4-1 to TRBJ2-5, with D maybe TRBD1 (5 bases). This CDR3 has 15 residues. Trimming stripped 0 bases from V and 1 base from J, with 9 bases between. CDR1 and CDR2 (germline): MGHRA, YSYEKL. The CDR3 loop reads CASSQDGAIQETQYF. The CDR3 DNA is TGCGCCAGCAGCCAAGATGGGGCTATCCAAGAGACCCAGTACTTC.

This clone was counted between two and nine times. J is TRBJ2-6 and V is TRBV5-4; no reliable D call. Germline values: CDR1 SGHNT, CDR2 YYREEE (reference sequence). The CDR3 spans 18 residues. The V gene lost 5 bases and the J gene lost 0 bases, with 18 bases spanning the gap. This CDR3 is CASSDGYPTSSGANVLTF. The CDR3 DNA sequence: TGTGCCAGCAGTGATGGTTATCCAACCTCCTCTGGGGCCAACGTCCTGACTTTC.

The V and J genes are TRBV18 and TRBJ1-1, with a tentative D call TRBD1 (6 bases). Trimming shortened V by 4 bases and J by 11 bases, and 20 bases separated the two germline ends. This CDR3 has 14 amino acids. Per germline, CDR1 KGHSH and CDR2 LQKENI. The CDR3 coding sequence is TGTGCCAGCTCACAGTCCCTTTCCAGGGGTGAGGCTTTCTTT. Amino acids: CASSQSLSRGEAFF.

CDR3 residues: CSASTGGIVPTGELFF. CDR3 coding DNA: TGCAGCGCGTCGACAGGGGGCATAGTGCCTACCGGGGAGCTGTTTTTT. The rearrangement uses TRBV29-1 and TRBJ2-2, with 10 nucleotides matching TRBD1. The CDR3 runs to 16 residues. V was clipped by 7 bases and J by 5 bases; unmatched bases: 13. Germline values: CDR1 SQVTM, CDR2 ANQGSEA.

The chain recombines TRBV5-8 with TRBJ2-4, with D unresolved. V was cut by 2 bases and J by 5 bases, with 5 bases left in between. CDR1 is SGHTS and CDR2 is YDEGEE in the germline V gene. The CDR3 contains 12 residues. The chain's CDR3 is CASSFGQNIQYF. The CDR3 coding sequence is TGTGCCAGCAGCTTTGGTCAAAACATTCAGTACTTC.

The chain links TRBV9 to TRBJ2-3, with D possibly TRBD1 on 6 matching bases. CDR1 SGDLS and CDR2 YYNGEE come from the germline V gene. V was cut by 0 bases and J by 9 bases, with 14 bases left in between. The CDR3 totals 14 residues. CDR3 DNA sequence: TGTGCCAGCAGCGTAGCGGGATCCCAGGGGACGCAGTATTTT. This encodes CASSVAGSQGTQYF.

Of note for this clone: One end of the junction does not line up with germline, which may come from a read error. The chain recombines TRBV25-1 with TRBJ2-7, with 7 bases that match TRBD2. The CDR3 extends over 13 amino acids. CDR1 and CDR2 from the germline V gene are MGHDK and SYGVNS. For the CDR3, the DNA is TGTGCCAGCAGTGAATGGAGCGTAGGGACTAAAACCTTC. Its protein product is CASSEWSVGTKTF.

V gene TRBV4-1 combines with J gene TRBJ2-2; 10 nucleotides line up with TRBD1. The CDR3 has 17 residues. Germline CDR1 is MGHRA and CDR2 is YSYEKL. J gave up 4 bases and V 1 base, and 6 bases lay outside the gene matches. The CDR3 DNA reads TGCGCCAGCAGCCAAGGGGGACAGGGGTCGGCCACCGGGGAGCTGTTTTTT. Encoded protein: CASSQGGQGSATGELFF.

This chain uses TRBV7-8 with TRBJ2-5; D unclear. CDR1 and CDR2 (germline): SGHVS, FQNEAQ. The CDR3 has 14 residues. V lost 3 bases to trimming and J lost 0 bases, with 8 bases between them. CDR3 bases: TGTGCCAGCAGCTTTCTGGGGTACCAAGAGACCCAGTACTTC. Translated, it gives CASSFLGYQETQYF. Variable domain in full (rest from reference TRBV7-8 and TRBJ2-5): GAGVSQSPRYKVAKRGQDVALRCDPISGHVSLFWYQQALGQGPEFLTYFQNEAQLDKSGLPSDRFFAERPEGSVSTLKIQRTQQEDSAVYLCASSFLGYQETQYFGPGTRLLVL.

The chain recombines TRBV16 with TRBJ1-2; 8 nucleotides match TRBD1. Per germline, CDR1 KGHSY and CDR2 FQNENV. Trimming took 4 bases from V and 4 from J; bases not matched to a gene: 14. The CDR3 has 17 amino acids. This CDR3 reads CASSPNIAGQVSYGYTF. DNA for the CDR3: TGTGCCAGCAGCCCCAATATCGCGGGACAGGTATCCTATGGCTACACCTTC.

The rearrangement joins TRBV30 to TRBJ2-7; either TRBD1 or TRBD2 may fit D (6 bases each). Germline CDR1 and CDR2: GTSNPN and SVGIG (reference sequence). Trimming took off 4 bases at V and 3 bases at J, with 13 bases between the two ends. The CDR3 has 13 residues. The CDR3 nucleotides read TGTGCCTGGACTCCGGGGGCTGACTACGAGCAGTACTTC. Translating gives CAWTPGADYEQYF.